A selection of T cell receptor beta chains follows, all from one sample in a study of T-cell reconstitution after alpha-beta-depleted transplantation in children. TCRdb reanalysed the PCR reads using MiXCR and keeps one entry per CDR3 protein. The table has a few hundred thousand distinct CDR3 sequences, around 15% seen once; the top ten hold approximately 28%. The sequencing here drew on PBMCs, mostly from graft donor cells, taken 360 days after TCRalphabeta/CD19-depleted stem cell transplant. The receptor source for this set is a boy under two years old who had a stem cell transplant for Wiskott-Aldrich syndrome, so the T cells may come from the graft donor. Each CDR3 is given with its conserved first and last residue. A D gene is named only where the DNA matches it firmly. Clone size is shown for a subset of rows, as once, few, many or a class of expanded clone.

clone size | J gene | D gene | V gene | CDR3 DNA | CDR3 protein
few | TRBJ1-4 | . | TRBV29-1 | TGCAGCGTTGTCCTCCCGAGGGAATTTGAAAAACTGTTTTTT | CSVVLPREFEKLFF
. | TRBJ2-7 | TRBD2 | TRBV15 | TGTGCCACCAGCAGAGATCCGTCGGGGGGGAGGTACTTC | CATSRDPSGGRYF
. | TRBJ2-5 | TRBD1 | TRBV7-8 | TGTGCCAGCAGCTCAATTCACAGGGGGCTAAGAACAGAGACCCAGTACTTC | CASSSIHRGLRTETQYF
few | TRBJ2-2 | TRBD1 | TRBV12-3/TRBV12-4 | TGTGCCAGCAGTTTAGAGACAGGGACCATGTACACCGGGGAGCTGTTTTTT | CASSLETGTMYTGELFF
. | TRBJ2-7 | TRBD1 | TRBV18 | TGTGCCAGCTCACCCGGACAGGGGGCGAACGAGCAGTACTTC | CASSPGQGANEQYF
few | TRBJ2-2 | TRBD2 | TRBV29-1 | TGCAGCGTTGAACGCGGGAGGAACACCGGGGAGCTGTTTTTT | CSVERGRNTGELFF
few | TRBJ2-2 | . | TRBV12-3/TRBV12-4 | TGTGCCAGCAGTATCACAGCGAACACCGGGGAGCTGTTTTTT | CASSITANTGELFF
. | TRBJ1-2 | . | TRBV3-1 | TGTGCCAGCAGCCAAGCGGCAGCTTCTAACTATGGCTACACCTTC | CASSQAAASNYGYTF
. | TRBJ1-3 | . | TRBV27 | TGTGCCAGCAGTTTACTAAGCTCTGGAAACACCATATATTTT | CASSLLSSGNTIYF
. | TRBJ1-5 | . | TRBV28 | TGTGCCAGCAGTTTGAGGCAGGGACCGAATCAGCCCCAGCATTTT | CASSLRQGPNQPQHF
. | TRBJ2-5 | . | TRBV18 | TGTGCCAGCTCACCACTTCCAGAAGAGACCCAGTACTTC | CASSPLPEETQYF
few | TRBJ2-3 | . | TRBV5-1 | TGCGCCAGCAGCCCGCCGGCTCTGAGGGGTGTAATCGCTACGCAGTATTTT | CASSPPALRGVIATQYF
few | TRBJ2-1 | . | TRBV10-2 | TGCGCCAGCAGACCCTTAGTGAATGAGCAGTTCTTC | CASRPLVNEQFF
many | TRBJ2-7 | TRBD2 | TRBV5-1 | TGCGCCAGCAGCTTGGTGGGGCGCGGGAGTGGTTCCTACGAGCAGTACTTC | CASSLVGRGSGSYEQYF
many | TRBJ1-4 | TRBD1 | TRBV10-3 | TGTGCCATCAGTGGTACAGGGGGCGGAGTAGAAAAACTGTTTTTT | CAISGTGGGVEKLFF
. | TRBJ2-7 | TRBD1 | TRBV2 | TGTGCCACCTCTCCCCGACAGGGGATGACCGAGCAGTACTTC | CATSPRQGMTEQYF
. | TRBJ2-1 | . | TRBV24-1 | TGTGCCACCAGTAGGGGGGGAGGAGGTGAGCAGTTCTTC | CATSRGGGGEQFF
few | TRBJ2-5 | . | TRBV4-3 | TGCGCCAGCAGCCGGCATAACAGGGAGACCCAGTACTTC | CASSRHNRETQYF
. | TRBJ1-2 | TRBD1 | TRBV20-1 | TGCAGTGCAAGGACAGGGCGCTCTAACTATGGCTACACCTTC | CSARTGRSNYGYTF
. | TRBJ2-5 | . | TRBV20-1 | TGCAGTGCGCAGAGGTACAGGGTGTACGGAGAGACCCAGTACTTC | CSAQRYRVYGETQYF
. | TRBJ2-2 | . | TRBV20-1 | TGCAGTGCTGAGGGTGGGGCGAACACCGGGGAGCTGTTTTTT | CSAEGGANTGELFF
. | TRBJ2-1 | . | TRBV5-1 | TGCGCCAGCACCTACGGGGGATCCTACAATGAGCAGTTCTTC | CASTYGGSYNEQFF
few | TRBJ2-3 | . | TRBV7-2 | TGTGCCAGCAGCTTAGGTCTTGAGCCAGATACGCAGTATTTT | CASSLGLEPDTQYF
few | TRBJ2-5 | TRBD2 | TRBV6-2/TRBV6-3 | TGTGCCAGCGGGACGGGACTAGCGGGGGAGACCCAGTACTTC | CASGTGLAGETQYF
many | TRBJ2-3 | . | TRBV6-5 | TGTGCCAGCAGTTACTGGGACGGATTCGTGGATCAAGATACGCAGTATTTT | CASSYWDGFVDQDTQYF
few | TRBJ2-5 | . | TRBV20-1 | TGCAGTGCTAGATTGGCAGACCGAGAGACCCAGTACTTC | CSARLADRETQYF
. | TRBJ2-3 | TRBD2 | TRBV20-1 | TGCAGTGCTAGTGGTGTACTAGCGGTCACAGATACGCAGTATTTT | CSASGVLAVTDTQYF
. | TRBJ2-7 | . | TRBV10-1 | TGCGCCAGCAGTGAGAAAACCACGGGGGAGCAGTACTTC | CASSEKTTGEQYF
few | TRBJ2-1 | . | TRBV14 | TGTGCCAGCAGCATCCGACTTGACAATGAGCAGTTCTTC | CASSIRLDNEQFF
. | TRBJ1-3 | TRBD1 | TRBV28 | TGTGCCAGCAAGGGGGCAGGAAACACCATATATTTT | CASKGAGNTIYF
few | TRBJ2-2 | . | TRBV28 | TGTGCCAGCAACCGTTGGGGGCAGGACACCGGGGAGCTGTTTTTT | CASNRWGQDTGELFF
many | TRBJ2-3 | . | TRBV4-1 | TGCGCCAGCAGCCAAGTAGCCGCGGGCACAGATACGCAGTATTTT | CASSQVAAGTDTQYF
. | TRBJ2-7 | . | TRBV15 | TGTGCCACCAGCATTTTAACAGGACCCTACGAGCAGTACTTC | CATSILTGPYEQYF
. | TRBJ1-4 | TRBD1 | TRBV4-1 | TGCGCCAGCAGCTCAATCCAACTGAGGGGACAGGAGAATGAAAAACTGTTTTTT | CASSSIQLRGQENEKLFF
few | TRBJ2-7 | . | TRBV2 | TGTGCCAGCAGTGAAGGGCAGGTTAGCCTTAAACAGTACTTC | CASSEGQVSLKQYF
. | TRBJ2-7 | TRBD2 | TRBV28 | TGTGCCAGCAGCTTACCTGCTAGCGGGAGGGCCGCATTC | CASSLPASGRAAF
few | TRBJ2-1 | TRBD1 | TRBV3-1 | TGTGCCAGCAGCCCAACCGGGACAGGGGTGGATGAGCAGTTCTTC | CASSPTGTGVDEQFF
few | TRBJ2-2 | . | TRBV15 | TGTGCCACCAGCAGACCCACAGGGATGGCCACCGGGGAGCTGTTTTTT | CATSRPTGMATGELFF
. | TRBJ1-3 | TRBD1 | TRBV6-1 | TGTGCCAGCAGGCTCGACAGGGCAGGAAACACCATATATTTT | CASRLDRAGNTIYF
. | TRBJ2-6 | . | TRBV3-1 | TGTGCCAGCAGCCAACCCAGAAGCTCTGGGGCCAACGTCCCGACCTTC | CASSQPRSSGANVPTF
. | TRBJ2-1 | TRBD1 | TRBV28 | TGTGCCAGCAGCCAGGACAGGGGTCTTTACAATGAGCAGTTCTTC | CASSQDRGLYNEQFF
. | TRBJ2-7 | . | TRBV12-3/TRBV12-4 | TGTGCCAGCAGTACCTACACCTACGAGCAGTACTTC | CASSTYTYEQYF
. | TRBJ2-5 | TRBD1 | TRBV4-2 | TGTGCCAGCAGTCCTAATCTGGGACAGGCCCAAGAGACCCAGTACTTC | CASSPNLGQAQETQYF
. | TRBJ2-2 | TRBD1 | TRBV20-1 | TGCAGTGCAGTCCCTTACAGGGGCACCGGGGAGCTGTTTTTT | CSAVPYRGTGELFF
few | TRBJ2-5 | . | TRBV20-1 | TGCAGTGCTAGAGATCAATTTATGGAGACCCAGTACTTC | CSARDQFMETQYF
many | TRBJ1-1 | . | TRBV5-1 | TGCGCCAGCAGCTTGGATGCTGCGGGGAACACTGAAGCTTTCTTT | CASSLDAAGNTEAFF
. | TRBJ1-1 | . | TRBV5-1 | TGCGCCAGCAGCTTTACGGGGGGCAAGGGGAACACTGAAGCTTTCTTT | CASSFTGGKGNTEAFF
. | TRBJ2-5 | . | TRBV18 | TGTGCCAGCTCATCCTGGGGCGCGAAAGAGACCCAGTACTTC | CASSSWGAKETQYF
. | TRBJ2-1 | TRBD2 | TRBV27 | TGTGCCAGCAGTTCCGCGGGGGCCTACAATGAGCAGTTCTTC | CASSSAGAYNEQFF
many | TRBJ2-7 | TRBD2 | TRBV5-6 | TGTGCCAGCAGCTTGGAGGGACTAGTATCCTACGAGCAGTACTTC | CASSLEGLVSYEQYF
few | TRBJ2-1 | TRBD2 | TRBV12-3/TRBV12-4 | TGTGCCAGCAGGCGAACCAGCGGGAGATCCTACAATGAGCAGTTCTTC | CASRRTSGRSYNEQFF
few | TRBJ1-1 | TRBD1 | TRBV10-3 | TGTGCCATCAGGGAAACCGGGACAGGGAACACTGAAGCTTTCTTT | CAIRETGTGNTEAFF
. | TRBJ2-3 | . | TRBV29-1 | TGCAGCGTTGACGGACTGTTCACAGATACGCAGTATTTT | CSVDGLFTDTQYF
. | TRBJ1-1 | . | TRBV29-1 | TGCAGCGTTGTCGGGGGGTTTAGATTAACTGAAGCTTTCTTT | CSVVGGFRLTEAFF
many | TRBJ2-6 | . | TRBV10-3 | TGTGCCATCAAGACTGGAGAAACCAACGTCCTGACTTTC | CAIKTGETNVLTF
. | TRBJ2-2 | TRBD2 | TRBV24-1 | TGTGCCACCTCCGGGGGGGGGTTTCTGAACACCGGGGAGCTGTTTTTT | CATSGGGFLNTGELFF
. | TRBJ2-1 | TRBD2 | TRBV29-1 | TGCAGCGTTGAAGATCCCACTAGCGGGATTTACAATGAGCAGTTCTTC | CSVEDPTSGIYNEQFF